This T cell receptor beta chain was retrieved from a study of TET2 disruption in CD19-targeted CAR T cells (dated by TCRdb to between 2018 and 2020). For the study in its entirety: Sample numbers were set by the original clinical trial design and sample availability, with no additional inclusion criteria.

The immunoSEQ assay was used for deep sequencing of the TCR beta chain. From the authors' description of their analysis: Only productive TCR beta rearrangements were used to compute clonotype frequencies. TCRdb stores this immuneACCESS table with in-frame sequences only. Part of the clones is absent; in the studies checked, under half of the shortfall reflects unresolved V genes, and no reason is known for the rest. V, J and clone size reflect that table, while D and trimming were determined from the DNA. The data table for this sample lists fewer than 30,000 clones. The ten largest clones capture approximately 1.8% of the sample. Paper-wide results and their limitations: Conclusions about the patient's CAR T cells rested on extensive analysis of a single subject.

On this clone: The target of this receptor is not known. The missing CDR3 end, 3 residues past where the read stops, is filled in from the germline J gene.

The treatment or condition label for this specimen denotes: autologous CTL019 cells: CD19 CAR with 4-1BB and CD3 zeta domains. The CD19 CAR incorporated TCR zeta and 4-1BB costimulatory signaling domains. T cells for CTL019 manufacturing were collected from peripheral blood by leukapheresis. The DNeasy Blood and Tissue Kit was used to extract genomic DNA from pre-infusion T cells, peripheral blood, or sorted post-infusion T cells. Measured from the cysteine to the phenylalanine, the CDR3 is 16 residues long. Only the CDR3 bases that were read are kept: 39 of them, in frame from base 1. CDR1 SNHLY and CDR2 FYNNEI were looked up in the germline V gene.

The receptor's source is a man between 65 and 79 years old with chronic lymphocytic leukemia. The source material was CD8- CAR+ T cells sorted from cultured blood T cells, sampled for CD19 CAR T cell therapy. The cell subset or site label of this sample denotes: CD8-negative CAR-positive T cells from the infusion product. Recombination linked TRBV2 to TRBJ1-2; a weak D assignment points to TRBD1 (5 bases agree). CDR3 DNA (partial): TGTGCCAGCAGCGGGACTACCCCCCCGGGTAGGTACGAC. This translates into CASSGTTPPGRYD. The CDR3 in full is CASSGTTPPGRYDYTF.